The rows below give T cell receptor beta chains drawn from one sample of a study of blood T cell repertoires in COVID-19. Repertoires were generated with immunoSEQ multiplex PCR, while TCRdb's copy carries only in-frame clones and drops some. The sample has about 440,000 clones, around 90% seen once. Source material: PBMCs or T cells enriched from blood (not recorded which). The source of these receptors is a man aged 18-30 years who had recovered from COVID-19. The CDR3 runs from the conserved cysteine through the conserved F or W. A D gene is named only where the DNA matches it firmly. Expanded clones are given a class, and other clones once, few, many or no size at all.

abundance	v_gene	j_gene	d_gene	CDR3nt	CDR3aa
few	TRBV10-2	TRBJ1-2	.	TGCGCCAGCAGTGAGTCAATAGGAGAAGACTATGGCTACACCTTC	CASSESIGEDYGYTF
.	TRBV29-1	TRBJ1-3	TRBD1	TGCAGCGCCGAAAGGCGGACAGGCTACTCTGGAAACACCATATATTTT	CSAERRTGYSGNTIYF
.	TRBV19	TRBJ2-7	.	TGTGCCAGTAGCCCCGTGGGCTCCTCTTACGAGCAGTACTTC	CASSPVGSSYEQYF
.	TRBV15	TRBJ1-5	.	TGTGCCACCAGCAGCGTTGCGGGGGGCGGTCAGCCCCAGCATTTT	CATSSVAGGGQPQHF
.	TRBV12-3/TRBV12-4	TRBJ2-1	.	TGTGCCAGCAGTTTAGCGGGCGGGTTGTTGCAGTTCTTC	CASSLAGGLLQFF
.	TRBV5-6	TRBJ1-2	.	TGTGCCAGCAGCATGAGGACGGGGGTAAACTATGGCTACACCTTC	CASSMRTGVNYGYTF
.	TRBV27	TRBJ1-6	.	TGTGCCAGCAGTTTGGGACTGGAAGGGGAATCACCCCTCCACTTT	CASSLGLEGESPLHF
.	TRBV28	TRBJ1-5	TRBD1	TGTGCCAGCAGCCTAGGACAGGGGCCCCTCAATCAGCCCCAGCATTTT	CASSLGQGPLNQPQHF
.	TRBV6-2/TRBV6-3	TRBJ2-7	.	TGTGCCAGCAGTTACGTAGCGGCACGAAGCTCCTACGAGCAGTACTTC	CASSYVAARSSYEQYF
.	TRBV21-1	TRBJ1-1	.	TGTGCCAGCGGCTGCGGAGCTTTCTTT	CASGCGAFF
.	TRBV3-1/TRBV3-2	TRBJ1-6	.	TGTGCCAGCAGCCAACGGACAGTCCCCTCACCCCTCCACTTT	CASSQRTVPSPLHF
once	TRBV10-2	TRBJ2-3	TRBD2	TGCGCCAGCAGTGGACTAGCGGGGGGCGCAGATACGCAGTATTTT	CASSGLAGGADTQYF
.	TRBV19	TRBJ1-1	TRBD1	TGTGCCAGTACCCCAGGGACAGGGAGGACTCGGAACACTGAAGCTTTCTTT	CASTPGTGRTRNTEAFF
.	TRBV10-3	TRBJ1-5	.	TGTGCCATCAGCCAGGTGGATCAGCCCCAGCATTTT	CAISQVDQPQHF
once	TRBV25-1	TRBJ2-6	.	TGTGCCAGCAGGCCCAGGGGTCCTGGGGCCAACGTCCTGACTTTC	CASRPRGPGANVLTF
.	TRBV25-1	TRBJ2-7	TRBD1	TGTGCCAGCAGTCCACCCGGGACAGGGACCTACGAGCAGTACTTC	CASSPPGTGTYEQYF
.	TRBV9	TRBJ2-6	.	TGTGCCAGCAGCTCCACTATGGGGGCCAACGTCCTGACTTTC	CASSSTMGANVLTF
.	TRBV5-1	TRBJ1-4	.	TGCGCCAGCAGCTTGGTGCCAGGGGTTGAAGAAAAACTGTTTTTT	CASSLVPGVEEKLFF
few	TRBV19	TRBJ1-3	.	TGTGCCAGTAGTACGGGGGGGGCTAAATCTGGAAACACCATATATTTT	CASSTGGAKSGNTIYF
.	TRBV7-6	TRBJ2-5	.	TGTGCCAGCAGCTTAGGCGGGGCTACGCAAGAGACCCAGTACTTC	CASSLGGATQETQYF
many	TRBV3-1/TRBV3-2	TRBJ1-2	TRBD1	TGTGCCAGCAGCCAAGCAGGGGGCTATGGCTACACCTTC	CASSQAGGYGYTF
.	TRBV7-3	TRBJ1-4	.	TGTGCCAGCAGCTTAAAGGCAGGCACTAATGAAAAACTGTTTTTT	CASSLKAGTNEKLFF
.	TRBV30	TRBJ1-5	.	TGTGCCTGGTCTTCGGGCGGGGCGGGTCAGCCCCAGCATTTT	CAWSSGGAGQPQHF
.	TRBV5-1	TRBJ1-6	TRBD1	TGCGCCAGCAGCCACGGGACAGGTTTTTATAATTCACCCCTCCACTTT	CASSHGTGFYNSPLHF
once	TRBV28	TRBJ1-5	TRBD1	TGTGCCAGCAGTCCACAGGGGAAAGGGGATCAGCCCCAGCATTTT	CASSPQGKGDQPQHF
.	TRBV9	TRBJ2-3	TRBD2	TGTGCCAGCAGCGGTGGACTAGCGGGGGGCGGAGGTACAGATACGCAGTATTTT	CASSGGLAGGGGTDTQYF
.	TRBV28	TRBJ1-2	TRBD1	TGTGCCAGCAGTCCTTCGGGACAGGGGTATTTGGGCTACACCTTC	CASSPSGQGYLGYTF
.	TRBV4-1	TRBJ2-5	TRBD1	TGCGCCAGCAGCCAAGAGGAAGGGACAGAAGAGACCCAGTACTTC	CASSQEEGTEETQYF
.	TRBV10-1	TRBJ1-1	.	TGCGCCAGCAGACCTGGACCTGAGGGCACTGAAGCTTTCTTT	CASRPGPEGTEAFF
few	TRBV4-1	TRBJ2-1	.	TGCGCCAGCAGCCAACCAGGGAATGAGCAGTTCTTC	CASSQPGNEQFF
.	TRBV7-6	TRBJ2-7	TRBD1	TGTGCCAGCAGCACCTCACAGGGGGCCCTTTACGAGCAGTACTTC	CASSTSQGALYEQYF
.	TRBV30	TRBJ2-5	TRBD2	TGTGCCTGGCCAAGGGGGACTAGCGGGGGAAGACAAGAGACCCAGTACTTC	CAWPRGTSGGRQETQYF
.	TRBV7-3	TRBJ1-1	.	TGTGCCAGCAGCTTAGGCCCCGGCCTCCGGGGAGCTTTCTTT	CASSLGPGLRGAFF
.	TRBV19	TRBJ1-6	.	TGTGCCAGTAGGGAAGACTGGGATTCACCCCTCCACTTT	CASREDWDSPLHF
.	TRBV7-9	TRBJ2-1	.	TGTGCGGAGCTTCCCAAGGGAGAACCTTACAATGAGCAGTTCTTC	CAELPKGEPYNEQFF
.	TRBV28	TRBJ1-5	.	TGTGCCAGCAGTCAGGATAGCAATCAGCCCCAGCATTTT	CASSQDSNQPQHF
.	TRBV4-1	TRBJ2-7	.	TGCGCCAGCAGCCAAGATCTTAACACCGTGTCCTACGAGCAGTACTTC	CASSQDLNTVSYEQYF
.	TRBV5-5	TRBJ1-1	.	TGTGCCAGCAGCTTGAGGCAGGGTCAATACACTGAAGCTTTCTTT	CASSLRQGQYTEAFF
.	TRBV9	TRBJ1-3	.	TGTGCCAGCAGCGTGGTGGGAGGGAGCTCTGGAAACACCATATATTTT	CASSVVGGSSGNTIYF
once	TRBV28	TRBJ2-3	TRBD2	TGTGCCAGCAGCACTAGCGTGGGAACAGATACGCAGTATTTT	CASSTSVGTDTQYF
.	TRBV11-2	TRBJ2-7	.	TGTGCCAGCAGCTTGGAAACAGGGCACTACGAGCAGTACTTC	CASSLETGHYEQYF
.	TRBV30	TRBJ2-2	.	TGTGCCTGGAGTGGATTCGCGTTCACGGGGAACACCGGGGAGCTGTTTTTT	CAWSGFAFTGNTGELFF
.	TRBV7-2	TRBJ1-5	TRBD1	TGTGCCAGCAGCCCCAGGACAGGGGTAGGACAGCCCCAGCATTTT	CASSPRTGVGQPQHF
.	TRBV19	TRBJ1-1	TRBD1	TGTGCCACTAATCCTCCGGGACAGGGGGCGAGAAACACTGAAGCTTTCTTT	CATNPPGQGARNTEAFF
.	TRBV15	TRBJ2-5	.	TGTGCCACCAGCAGAGTGAGGCGACTAGAAGAGACCCAGTACTTC	CATSRVRRLEETQYF
.	TRBV2	TRBJ2-1	TRBD1	TGTGCCAGTAACCGGGACAGGGGCCCCTACAATGAGCAGTTCTTC	CASNRDRGPYNEQFF
.	TRBV28	TRBJ1-3	.	TGTGCCAGCAGCTTTCGGGTCATCTCTGGAAACACCATATATTTT	CASSFRVISGNTIYF
once	TRBV27	TRBJ1-1	.	TGTGCCAGCAGCCTCGGGGGGAAGGGGACTGAAGCTTTCTTT	CASSLGGKGTEAFF
few	TRBV5-4	TRBJ1-4	TRBD1	TGTGCCAGCTCCTCCCTTTCCGGGACAGGGGATGAAAAACTGTTTTTT	CASSSLSGTGDEKLFF
many	TRBV6-1	TRBJ1-5	.	TGTGCCAGCAGTGAAGCGGTAACAGAAGGGCATTTT	CASSEAVTEGHF
few	TRBV5-1	TRBJ1-2	TRBD1	TGCGCCAGCAGCCCCGGGACAGGGCCGCCCACCTTC	CASSPGTGPPTF
.	TRBV9	TRBJ2-7	TRBD1	TGTGCCAGCAGCGAGGGACAGGGCCAGGCCTACGAGCAGTACTTC	CASSEGQGQAYEQYF
.	TRBV19	TRBJ1-6	TRBD1	TGTGCCAGTAGTCCCCAGGGGGTCTATAATTCACCCCTCCACTTT	CASSPQGVYNSPLHF
.	TRBV29-1	TRBJ1-2	.	TGCAGCGTTGCGTCTCTTCGGGATGGCTACACCTTC	CSVASLRDGYTF
.	TRBV28	TRBJ1-5	TRBD1	TGTGCCAGCAGTGACACAGGGGGCCATCAGCCCCAGCATTTT	CASSDTGGHQPQHF
.	TRBV5-6	TRBJ1-1	TRBD1	TGTGCCAGCAGCGGGACAGCCTTGGGGACTGAAGCTTTCTTT	CASSGTALGTEAFF
.	TRBV6-5	TRBJ1-1	.	TGTGCCAGCAGTTCGGACTTTCCCGGGGACACTGAAGCTTTCTTT	CASSSDFPGDTEAFF
.	TRBV25-1	TRBJ1-3	.	TGTGCCAGCAGTGAACGGCAGCTAGGCTCTGGAAACACCATATATTTT	CASSERQLGSGNTIYF
.	TRBV7-9	TRBJ1-2	.	TGTGCCAGCAGCACCACAGGATTCTATGGCTACACCTTC	CASSTTGFYGYTF
.	TRBV5-5	TRBJ2-1	TRBD2	TGTGCCAGCAGCCACGGGACTAGGGGTCCCAATGAGCAGTTCTTC	CASSHGTRGPNEQFF